This TCR beta chain was found in a study of shared clonotypes between healthy human individuals (dated by TCRdb to about 2020). In terms of the full investigation: The cohort comprised a couple of women and a few men aged 18 to 49 years. For each donor, CD4 naive and CD4 memory were each given three plates, CD8 naive was given two plates, and CD8 memory was given one plate. To estimate repertoire size and how much clonotypes are shared between individuals, the study performed deep sequencing of blood TCR repertoires from a few healthy adults. Libraries were prepared and TCR repertoires were sequenced by different laboratories using diverse techniques, in order to increase sequencing depth and limit assay-specific biases. Per donor, leukapheresis produced somewhere between about 0.85 and 10 billion PBMCs. Results and caveats for the whole study, not just this receptor: Even with the large sequencing depth, rarefaction of the sorted-subset datasets indicated that sequencing was incomplete. Across a few donors, about 5.2% of naive CD4, approximately 3.5% of naive CD8, around 2.1% of memory CD4, and under 0.45% of memory CD8 clonotypes were shared. Estimated clonotype richness was generally larger for naive than for memory subsets. Clonotypes shared by all four sorted-subset donors showed higher generation probabilities than non-shared clonotypes. Sampling was restricted to blood, and TCR repertoires in tissue are likely to differ from TCR repertoires in blood. Because the study included only a small number of donors, the genetic and exposure-history diversity represented was limited. Based on pairwise subsampling, the degree of clonotype sharing among donors was expected to be affected by sequencing depth.

Using the deep immunoSEQ assay, multiplex PCR amplified TCR CDR3 regions from genomic DNA. Extracted genomic DNA from each cell subset was distributed evenly across all wells of several immunoSEQ 96-well plates, and each plate was treated as a replicate. Each replicate PCR for sorted subsets received 200 ng genomic DNA, equal to roughly 30,000 T cell genomes. The purified libraries were quantified using a Qubit 3.0 fluorometer, sized with a Bioanalyzer 2100, and then quantified again using the KAPA Library Quantification kit. Every immunoSEQ 96-well plate was sequenced on a separate single-read 150-cycle Illumina NextSeq 550 flow cell. The source study handled its data this way. Because only junctional sequences without quality scores were contained in the immunoSEQ output, filtering matching that applied to full-length reads could not be performed. To assign V/J genes and CDR3, sequences were annotated against IMGT germline references using PyIR, a Python wrapper for IgBLAST v1.9. Reads with weak V/J assignments (E-value above 1e-6), missing CDR3, stop codons, out-of-frame junctions, or ambiguous translated residues were removed. A V3J clonotype was defined by an identical inferred V gene, J gene, and CDR3 amino acid sequence. Percentage overlap between repertoires was calculated by dividing the number of shared unique clonotypes by the size of the smaller repertoire. Three approaches were used to assess repertoire richness: RTK rarefaction, the Chao1 estimator, and Recon v2.1 estimates of unobserved clonotypes. For all TCRbeta clonotypes obtained by the gDNA method from several donors, generation probabilities were computed with OLGA. TCRdb mirrors the immuneACCESS table, restricted to in-frame sequences. Some clones are absent from its copies; in checked studies, under half trace to an unresolved V gene, and the reason for the others is unknown. That table gives V, J and clone size, and the DNA gave D and trimming. The sample table contains about 2,200,000 clones; only one count was recorded for 90% to 95% of them. Of the sample, 1.5% to 2% falls within the top ten clones.

CD8 naive samples were obtained by positive selection for CCR7 among CD45RO-negative cells, yielding a CD45RA+CCR7+ population from which TemRA cells were excluded. Donors were healthy HIV-negative adults with no recently reported acute infections or vaccinations. Only Caucasian adults living in Nashville, Tennessee, USA were represented among the donors. Blood was obtained by leukapheresis, after which PBMCs were separated by Ficoll-Histopaque density gradient centrifugation and cryopreserved in liquid nitrogen vapor phase. Analytical flow cytometry was used to check the purity and quantity of every magnetically sorted T cell population. Each sorted fraction had its genomic DNA isolated and then quantified by UV absorbance on a Nanodrop 2000c. Comment on this clone: It lacks a known antigen. No quality values exist for individual bases; no much larger clone is one base distant.

The germline V gene yields SQVTM for CDR1 and ANQGSEA for CDR2. V is cut by 4 bases and J by 0 bases, and the space between the germline ends is 7 bases. Spanning cysteine to phenylalanine, the CDR3 consists of 13 amino acids. The read is trimmed to its CDR3 DNA, 39 bases read in frame from base 1. The sequenced material came from naive CD8+ T cells from PBMCs. This specimen's cell subset or site label, per the study, means: CD45RA+CCR7+. The rearrangement joined TRBV29-1 to TRBJ1-3, with the D gene not confidently named. This clonotype was sampled from a young man in good health. Some clones in this sample may be carry-over from other donors' samples. The CDR3 protein sequence reads: CSVVYSSGNTIYF. The DNA reads as follows: TGCAGCGTTGTTTACAGCTCTGGAAACACCATATATTTT.